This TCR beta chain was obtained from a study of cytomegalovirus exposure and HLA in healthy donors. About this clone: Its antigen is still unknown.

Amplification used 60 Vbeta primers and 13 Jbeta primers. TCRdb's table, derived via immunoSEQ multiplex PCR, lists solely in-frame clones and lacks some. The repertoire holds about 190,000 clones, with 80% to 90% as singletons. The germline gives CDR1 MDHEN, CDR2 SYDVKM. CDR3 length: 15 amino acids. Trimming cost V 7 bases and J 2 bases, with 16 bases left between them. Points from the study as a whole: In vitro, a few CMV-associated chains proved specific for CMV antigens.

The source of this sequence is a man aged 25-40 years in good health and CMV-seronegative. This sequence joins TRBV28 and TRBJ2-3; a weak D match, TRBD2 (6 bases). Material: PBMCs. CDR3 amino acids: CASIGGHGLTDTQYF. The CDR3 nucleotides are TGTGCCAGCATTGGAGGGCACGGGCTCACAGATACGCAGTATTTT.